This TCR beta chain was captured in a study of blood T cell repertoires in COVID-19. Study context: There were acute and convalescent COVID-19 samples, and they came from the United States, Italy and Spain.

Sequenced by immunoSEQ multiplex PCR; TCRdb stores in-frame clones only, minus some. The data contain some 95,000 clones, over 75% of them seen just once; the ten biggest clones take up about 6.5%. The TCR sequence derives from a man between 65 and 79 years old with acute or convalescent COVID-19. The sequencing sample was made of peripheral blood.

CDR3 protein: CASSLGTDWETQYF. The CDR3 coding sequence is TGTGCCAGCAGCTTAGGGACAGACTGGGAGACCCAGTACTTC. V gene TRBV5-6 combines with J gene TRBJ2-5; 7 bases are shared with TRBD1. CDR3 length equals 14 residues. The V gene end was trimmed by 2 bases and the J gene end by 5 bases; junction bases not matched to a gene: 6. CDR1 and CDR2 from the germline V gene are SGHDT and YYEEEE.